Following are 30 T cell receptor beta chains from one sample sequenced in a study of OX40 agonist ivuxolimab in advanced cancers. The method was the immunoSEQ multiplex PCR assay. This immuneACCESS table, as held by TCRdb, lists in-frame sequences with V and J called but not all clones. Of the missing ones, under half trace to an unresolved V gene in checked studies; the others have no known cause. The table for this sample lists tens of thousands of clones; around 89% of them were counted only once. The ten largest clonotypes hold roughly 0.98% of the sample. Material: CD4+ or CD8+ T cells sorted from blood, obtained in a trial of the OX40 agonist ivuxolimab. The receptors derive from an adult with an advanced solid tumor such as melanoma, head and neck, liver or kidney cancer.

The rearrangement joins TRBV18 to TRBJ2-1, with a weak D call TRBD2 (6 bases). The germline gives CDR1 KGHSH, CDR2 LQKENI. V shed 7 bases and J shed 6 bases, with 22 bases lying between them. CDR3 size: 16 residues. The CDR3 DNA follows: TGTGCCAGCTTAACGAGACGGGAGTCGGATCGCAATGAGCAGTTCTTC. The encoded protein is CASLTRRESDRNEQFF.

The chain joins TRBV29-1 to TRBJ2-1; 9 bases agree with TRBD2. Per germline, CDR1 SQVTM and CDR2 ANQGSEA. The trim removed 7 bases at V and 9 bases at J, leaving 13 bases unmatched. The CDR3 length is 14 residues. The CDR3 region is CSASASGKGGEQFF. Written as DNA, the CDR3 is TGCAGCGCATCGGCTAGCGGGAAAGGGGGTGAGCAGTTCTTC.

The chain has TRBV28 and TRBJ1-5; D unresolved. V dropped 5 bases and J dropped 2 bases, with 4 bases sitting between them. Germline V gene lookup returns CDR1 MDHEN and CDR2 SYDVKM. The CDR3 is 12 amino acids. The CDR3, as DNA: TGTGCCAGCAGTCCGGGCAATCAGCCCCAGCATTTT. Amino acid sequence: CASSPGNQPQHF.

The J gene is TRBJ1-4, the V gene TRBV15, with 8 bases matching TRBD1. CDR1 and CDR2 from the germline V gene are LNHNV and YYDKDF (reference sequence). CDR3 size: 14 residues. Losses at the gene ends were 5 bases for V and 5 bases for J; bases not matched to a gene: 4. In nucleotides, the CDR3 is TGTGCCACCAGCGTCGGACAGGGAAATGAAAAACTGTTTTTT. It encodes CATSVGQGNEKLFF.

This clone was recorded once. This chain links TRBV27 with TRBJ2-7; D remains unclear. Germline V gene sequence: CDR1 MNHEY, CDR2 SMNVEV (reference sequence). The CDR3 extends over 15 amino acids. V lost 1 base, J lost 0 bases, and 10 bases lay in between. CDR3 sequence reads: CASSLLSQTSYEQYF. CDR3 nucleotide sequence: TGTGCCAGCAGTTTATTATCGCAGACCTCCTACGAGCAGTACTTC.

This clone was observed once. The V and J genes are TRBV19 and TRBJ2-2, with D possibly being TRBD1 or TRBD2 (5 bases each). Trimming took off 7 bases at V and 0 bases at J, with 9 bases between the two ends. This CDR3 region has 14 residues. CDR1 is LNHDA, CDR2 SQIVND, per germline (reference sequence). The CDR3 here is CASTGTANTGELFF. The CDR3 coding sequence is TGTGCCAGTACCGGGACGGCGAACACCGGGGAGCTGTTTTTT. The full variable domain, with the rest looked up from reference TRBV19 and TRBJ2-2, is DGGITQSPKYLFRKEGQNVTLSCEQNLNHDAMYWYRQDPGQGLRLIYYSQIVNDFQKGDIAEGYSVSREKKESFPLTVTSAQKNPTAFYLCASTGTANTGELFFGEGSRLTVL.

The chain recombines TRBV10-3 with TRBJ2-7; D is tentatively TRBD1 or TRBD2 (5 bases each). The V end was cut by 6 bases, the J end by 9 bases, with 24 bases between. This CDR3 has 15 amino acids. In germline, CDR1 is ENHRY, CDR2 SYGVKD. CDR3: CAIRGRDGYYEGQYF. The CDR3 DNA reads as TGTGCCATCAGAGGCCGGGACGGTTATTACGAAGGGCAGTACTTC.

The V gene is TRBV7-2, the J gene TRBJ1-5; 8 bases are shared with TRBD1. Germline loops: CDR1 SGHTA, CDR2 FQGNSA. V shed 2 bases and J 4 bases; nucleotides not matched to a gene: 1. CDR3 size: 14 residues. The CDR3 bases are TGTGCCAGCAGCTTAAACAGGGGGAATCAGCCCCAGCATTTT. This gives the protein CASSLNRGNQPQHF.

This chain joins TRBV7-2 and TRBJ1-5; a weak D match, TRBD1 (5 bases). V shed 5 bases and J shed 7 bases, with 15 bases lying between them. Looked up from germline, CDR1 is SGHTA and CDR2 is FQGNSA. The CDR3 runs 14 residues. The chain's CDR3 is CASSGGDGRQPQHF. In DNA, the CDR3 is TGTGCCAGCAGCGGGGGAGATGGGCGGCAGCCCCAGCATTTT.

A remark on this clone: One end of the junction fails to match germline, which may point to a read error. The same CDR3 can be traced to other DNA sequences in this sample. The chain is built from TRBV9 and TRBJ1-1; no firm D call. The germline V gene encodes CDR1 SGDLS and CDR2 YYNGEE. This CDR3 is 14 amino acids long. This chain's CDR3 is CASRPPRPNTEAFF. The DNA for the CDR3 is TGTGCCAGCAGACCCCCAAGGCCGAACACTGAAGCCTTCTTT.

The chain links TRBV7-6 to TRBJ2-5, with 12 bases aligning to TRBD1. The assigned J gene may be wrong: the sequence end matches TRBJ2-7 better. The CDR3 sequence is 15 residues long. Germline assignment: CDR1 SGHVS and CDR2 FNYEAQ. CDR3 sequence reads: CASSHRDRGHYEQYF. The CDR3 coding sequence is TGTGCCAGCAGCCACCGGGACAGGGGGCATTACGAGCAGTACTTC.

The chain links TRBV11-3 to TRBJ2-1; TRBD1 aligns across 9 bases. The V and J ends lost 2 bases and 8 bases, in that order; junction bases with no gene match: 10. The CDR3 loop spans 16 amino acids. Germline lookup yields CDR1 SGHNT and CDR2 YENEEA. As DNA, the CDR3 is TGTGCCAGCAGCTTAAATTTGGGGACAGGGAGGGATGAGCAGTTCTTC. Protein sequence: CASSLNLGTGRDEQFF.

The rearrangement joins TRBV18 to TRBJ2-1; 15 bases match TRBD2. V lost 7 bases to trimming and J lost 10 bases; unmatched junction nucleotides: 5. CDR1 and CDR2 from the germline V gene are KGHSH and LQKENI. This CDR3 contains 14 residues. CDR3 bases: TGTGCCAGCTACCGGACTAGCGGGAGGGAAGAGCAGTTCTTC. This encodes CASYRTSGREEQFF. Full variable domain (rest looked up from reference TRBV18 and TRBJ2-1): NAGVMQNPRHLVRRRGQEARLRCSPMKGHSHVYWYRQLPEEGLKFMVYLQKENIIDESGMPKERFSAEFPKEGPSILRIQQVVRGDSAAYFCASYRTSGREEQFFGPGTRLTVL.

The chain employs TRBV27 and TRBJ1-1; D uncertain. CDR3 size: 11 residues. Germline V gene data show CDR1 as MNHEY and CDR2 as SMNVEV (reference sequence). Deletions cut 10 bases from V and 7 bases from J, with 13 bases between. The CDR3 sequence: CATRKRFEAFF. The CDR3 DNA sequence: TGTGCCACCCGTAAGAGATTTGAAGCTTTCTTT.

The chain has TRBV5-4 and TRBJ2-1, with 9 nucleotides matching TRBD2. Germline V gene data show CDR1 as SGHNT and CDR2 as YYREEE (reference sequence). The trim removed 4 bases at V and 5 bases at J, leaving 7 bases unmatched. The CDR3 has 15 amino acids. The CDR3 region has the DNA TGTGCCAGCAGCCCGGGACTAGCTTACAACAATGAGCAGTTCTTC. This sequence encodes CASSPGLAYNNEQFF.

V usage is TRBV7-6 and J usage is TRBJ2-1; D is ambiguous. The CDR3 totals 14 residues. The ends were cut back, 5 bases at V and 6 bases at J, with 14 bases in the middle. Per the germline V gene, CDR1 is SGHVS and CDR2 is FNYEAQ. The chain's CDR3 is CASSPPAGSNEQFF. The CDR3, as DNA: TGTGCCAGCAGCCCCCCGGCAGGTAGCAATGAGCAGTTCTTC. The full variable domain, completed using reference TRBV7-6 and TRBJ2-1, is GAGVSQSPRYKVTKRGQDVALRCDPISGHVSLYWYRQALGQGPEFLTYFNYEAQQDKSGLPNDRFSAERPEGSISTLTIQRTEQRDSAMYRCASSPPAGSNEQFFGPGTRLTVL.

The genes are TRBV2 and TRBJ2-5; D perhaps matches TRBD1 (6 bases). From germline, CDR1 is SNHLY and CDR2 FYNNEI. The CDR3 totals 15 residues. Deletions cut 7 bases from V and 5 bases from J, with 20 bases between. The CDR3 loop is CASKKFTGQDETQYF. CDR3 in DNA: TGTGCCAGCAAGAAGTTCACAGGGCAAGACGAGACCCAGTACTTC.

The V call is TRBV9, the J call TRBJ2-5; maybe TRBD2 (7 bases). Germline V gives CDR1 SGDLS, CDR2 YYNGEE. Trimming removed 4 bases at V and 6 bases at J, with 22 bases between. The CDR3 is 16 residues long. The CDR3 DNA is TGTGCCAGCAGCCCCTCCCCTGGGGGGGGCCGGAAGACCCAGTACTTC. It codes for CASSPSPGGGRKTQYF.

This clone was seen only once. The V call is TRBV7-2, the J call TRBJ2-3, with 12 bases aligning to TRBD2. The germline CDR1 and CDR2 sequences are SGHTA and FQGNSA. There are 16 residues in the CDR3. The V segment lost 3 bases and the J segment 4 bases; nucleotides outside the gene matches: 5. CDR3 DNA sequence: TGTGCCAGCAGCTTGGTGGCTAGCGGGAGGGCAGATACGCAGTATTTT. It specifies CASSLVASGRADTQYF. The whole variable domain, filled in from reference TRBV7-2 and TRBJ2-3, reads GAGVSQSPSNKVTEKGKDVELRCDPISGHTALYWYRQSLGQGLEFLIYFQGNSAPDKSGLPSDRFSAERTGGSVSTLTIQRTQQEDSAVYLCASSLVASGRADTQYFGPGTRLTVL.

V and J are TRBV2 and TRBJ1-2; weak D call: TRBD1 (6 bases). Trimming left V 3 bases short and J 1 base short, with 18 bases between. CDR1 is SNHLY, CDR2 FYNNEI, per germline. CDR3 length equals 17 residues. The CDR3 protein is CASSDLRGIVGNYGYTF. In DNA, the CDR3 is TGTGCCAGCAGTGATCTTAGGGGGATAGTAGGTAACTATGGCTACACCTTC.

CDR3: CASSLGGVSSYEQYF. The CDR3, as DNA: TGTGCCAGCAGCTTGGGGGGGGTAAGCTCCTACGAGCAGTACTTC. The chain employs TRBV5-4 and TRBJ2-7; tentatively, D is TRBD2 (6 bases). Trimming shortened V by 0 bases and J by 0 bases, and 10 bases separated the two germline ends. Germline CDR1 SGHNT, CDR2 YYREEE (reference sequence). The CDR3 covers 15 residues. Variable domain in full (rest from reference TRBV5-4 and TRBJ2-7): ETGVTQSPTHLIKTRGQQVTLRCSSQSGHNTVSWYQQALGQGPQFIFQYYREEENGRGNFPPRFSGLQFPNYSSELNVNALELDDSALYLCASSLGGVSSYEQYFGPGTRLTVT.

The chain combines TRBV7-3 with TRBJ2-1, with D uncertain. Between the trimmed V and J ends, which lost 2 bases and 0 bases, there was a span of 11 bases. The CDR3 has 16 amino acids. Germline lookup yields CDR1 SGHTA and CDR2 FQGTGA. As DNA, the CDR3 is TGTGCCAGCAGCTTACAGCCGCTCCACTCCTACAATGAGCAGTTCTTC. It codes for CASSLQPLHSYNEQFF.

The chain's CDR3 is CATSTQWAGTERAGANVLTF. The DNA of the CDR3 is TGTGCCACCAGCACCCAATGGGCCGGGACAGAAAGGGCTGGGGCCAACGTCCTGACTTTC. The rearrangement joins TRBV15 to TRBJ2-6, with TRBD1 matching over 7 bases. The CDR3 has 20 amino acids. Germline values: CDR1 LNHNV, CDR2 YYDKDF (reference sequence). The V segment lost 4 bases and the J segment 2 bases; nucleotides outside the gene matches: 17.

V gene TRBV2 combines with J gene TRBJ2-7, with unresolved D. The V end was cut by 7 bases, the J end by 0 bases, with 13 bases between. CDR3 length: 14 residues. Germline CDR1 reads SNHLY; CDR2 reads FYNNEI. CDR3 loop: CASNVRGNSYEQYF. The CDR3 DNA reads TGTGCCAGCAATGTTCGAGGAAACTCCTACGAGCAGTACTTC.

CDR3 in amino acids: CASSLVGRGYEQYF. CDR3 DNA: TGTGCCAGCAGCTTAGTAGGGAGGGGCTACGAGCAGTACTTC. The V and J genes are TRBV7-9 and TRBJ2-7; 7 bases agree with TRBD2. The J segment lost 3 bases and the V segment lost 1 base, leaving 3 bases of the junction unmatched. In germline, CDR1 is SEHNR, CDR2 FQNEAQ (reference sequence). There are 14 residues in the CDR3.

In DNA, the CDR3 is TGTGCCAGCGGGCAGTCCTACGAGCAGTACTTC. Translation: CASGQSYEQYF. The chain employs TRBV6-5 and TRBJ2-7; D uncertain. This CDR3 contains 11 residues. The germline V gene encodes CDR1 MNHEY and CDR2 SVGAGI. The V end was cut by 8 bases, the J end by 1 base, with 6 bases between.

This clone was observed a single time. The V gene is TRBV6-1, the J gene TRBJ1-1; no clear D. Trimming removed 0 bases at V and 1 base at J, with 12 bases between. CDR1 is MNHNS and CDR2 is SASEGT in the germline V gene. This CDR3 is built from 16 residues. CDR3 sequence reads: CASSEALQAPNTEAFF. The CDR3 DNA is TGTGCCAGCAGTGAAGCGCTTCAAGCCCCGAACACTGAAGCTTTCTTT.

This clone showed up just a few times. The chain recombines TRBV18 with TRBJ1-1; D gene uncertain. V was cut by 2 bases and J by 0 bases, with 10 bases left in between. Germline V gene lookup returns CDR1 KGHSH and CDR2 LQKENI. The CDR3 has 15 residues. The CDR3 DNA reads TGTGCCAGCTCACCAGGGAAGGGCATGAACACTGAAGCTTTCTTT. It is translated as CASSPGKGMNTEAFF.

CDR3 protein: CASSSKQGPIEQFF. CDR3 DNA: TGTGCCAGCAGCTCCAAACAGGGCCCAATTGAGCAGTTCTTC. The rearrangement joins TRBV5-5 to TRBJ2-1; D is possibly TRBD1 (6 bases). The CDR3 has 14 amino acids. Trimming cost V 3 bases and J 9 bases, with 16 bases left between them. CDR1 is SGHKS, CDR2 YYEKEE, per germline (reference sequence).

The chain has TRBV5-5 and TRBJ1-5, with a tentative D call TRBD1 (6 bases). The germline V gene encodes CDR1 SGHKS and CDR2 YYEKEE (reference sequence). Deletions cut 3 bases from V and 0 bases from J, with 10 bases between. This CDR3 is built from 15 residues. Here the CDR3 DNA reads TGTGCCAGCAGCTGGGGGGCTTATAGCAATCAGCCCCAGCATTTT. Protein: CASSWGAYSNQPQHF.